One sample yielded the 5 T cell receptor beta chains listed below, sequenced in a study of CD4+ T cells in melanoma. Assay used: immunoSEQ multiplex PCR; TCRdb lists only in-frame clones, some missing. The profile shows several thousand clones, approximately 60% of them singletons. Sample: cells from a culture (not recorded whether cultured in vitro). The receptors derive from a human donor with melanoma.

The V gene is TRBV29-1, the J gene TRBJ1-3; D is unclear. The germline CDR1 and CDR2 sequences are SQVTM and ANQGSEA. The V gene lost 4 bases and the J gene lost 2 bases, with 15 bases spanning the gap. The CDR3 sequence is 15 residues long. CDR3 DNA: TGCAGCGTTGGGGGAATGGCAGGTCCTGGAAACACCATATATTTT. This sequence encodes CSVGGMAGPGNTIYF. Complete variable domain (other parts from reference TRBV29-1 and TRBJ1-3): SAVISQKPSRDICQRGTSLTIQCQVDSQVTMMFWYRQQPGQSLTLIATANQGSEATYESGFVIDKFPISRPNLTFSTLTVSNMSPEDSSIYLCSVGGMAGPGNTIYFGEGSWLTVV.

This clone is deemed medium-sized. The chain employs TRBV4-2 and TRBJ2-1; D perhaps matches TRBD2 (6 bases). Trimming took off 2 bases at V and 6 bases at J, with 14 bases between the two ends. CDR1 and CDR2 (germline): LGHNA, YNFKEQ. This CDR3 comprises 15 residues. The CDR3 loop is CASSQRSGGSNEQFF. CDR3 nucleotide sequence: TGTGCCAGCAGCCAAAGATCCGGGGGAAGCAATGAGCAGTTCTTC.

In this sample, this clone turned up a few times. The rearrangement links TRBV6-5 to TRBJ1-3; perhaps TRBD1 as D (6 bases). The CDR3 has 15 residues. Trimming cost V 8 bases and J 4 bases, with 18 bases left between them. Germline V lookup: CDR1 MNHEY, CDR2 SVGAGI. The CDR3 DNA sequence: TGTGCCAGCTCCCCCGGGGGGGCGGGGGGAAACACCATATATTTT. Its protein is CASSPGGAGGNTIYF.

Notes on this clone: Other DNA sequences within the sample encode an identical CDR3. V gene TRBV7-9 combines with J gene TRBJ2-5; D unresolved. The CDR3 runs 12 residues. The germline CDR1 and CDR2 sequences are SEHNR and FQNEAQ (reference sequence). The V and J ends lost 4 bases and 2 bases respectively, with 5 bases between them. The CDR3 region is CASSSGQETQYF. The CDR3 coding sequence is TGTGCCAGCAGCTCCGGACAAGAGACCCAGTACTTC.

V usage is TRBV19 and J usage is TRBJ2-3; maybe TRBD1 (7 bases). Trimming removed 2 bases from V and 5 bases from J, with 17 bases in between. CDR1 is LNHDA and CDR2 is SQIVND in the germline V gene (reference sequence). The CDR3 covers 16 residues. The DNA of the CDR3 is TGTGCCAGTAGTATACCTCCCAGGAGGGGGCTAGATACGCAGTATTTT. It translates to CASSIPPRRGLDTQYF. Variable domain in full (rest from reference TRBV19 and TRBJ2-3): DGGITQSPKYLFRKEGQNVTLSCEQNLNHDAMYWYRQDPGQGLRLIYYSQIVNDFQKGDIAEGYSVSREKKESFPLTVTSAQKNPTAFYLCASSIPPRRGLDTQYFGPGTRLTVL.